Below, 9 T cell receptor beta chains from the same sample are listed, as sequenced in a study of vaccination and CD4 T cells after COVID-19. Antigen specificity for these receptors is unknown. Treatment denoted: roughly 10-day PBMC culture with coronavirus spike peptide pools or control peptides (ViraFEST assay). Cultured CD4+ T-cell DNA underwent Oncomine TCR Beta short-read sequencing. TCRdb reprocessed the PCR reads with MiXCR, giving one entry per CDR3 protein. Of about 15,000 distinct CDR3 sequences listed, around 73% are singletons. The material sequenced was CD4+ T cells from blood, cultured in vitro. Receptor source: a human donor who had recovered from COVID-19.

As concerns this clonotype: An end of the junction differs from the germline gene, which may be a read error. The chain joins TRBV30 to TRBJ1-5, with TRBD1 as a possible D gene (5 bases). The CDR3 has 17 residues. Germline CDR1 GTSNPN, CDR2 SVGIG (reference sequence). This chain's CDR3 is CAWSVMGWERGNQPQHF. In nucleotides, the CDR3 is TGTGCCTGGAGTGTAATGGGGTGGGAGCGGGGCAATCAGCCCCAGCATTTC.

This clonotype was observed a handful of times. The J gene is TRBJ1-5, the V gene TRBV24-1, with 7 bases identical to TRBD1. V shed 4 bases, J shed 7 bases, and the junction held 6 bases outside the gene matches. From germline, CDR1 is KGHDR and CDR2 SFDVKD. This CDR3 has 14 amino acids. This chain's CDR3 is CATSDPGGEQPQHF. For the CDR3, the DNA is TGTGCCACCAGTGACCCAGGGGGGGAACAGCCCCAGCATTTT.

V usage is TRBV5-1 and J usage is TRBJ2-5, with D maybe TRBD2 (6 bases). V dropped 3 bases and J dropped 2 bases, with 14 bases sitting between them. From germline, CDR1 is SGHRS and CDR2 YFSETQ. This CDR3 spans 15 amino acids. Here the CDR3 DNA reads TGCGCCAGCAGCTCGGGCTGGGGGGTACAAGAGACCCAGTACTTC. It specifies CASSSGWGVQETQYF.

V is TRBV25-1 and J is TRBJ1-5, with D maybe TRBD1 (5 bases). This CDR3 region has 14 residues. V lost 4 bases, J lost 3 bases, and 10 bases lay in between. Per germline, CDR1 MGHDK and CDR2 SYGVNS. This chain's CDR3 is CASSGRQPNQPQHF. CDR3 DNA: TGTGCCAGCAGTGGTCGACAGCCCAATCAGCCCCAGCATTTT.

The CDR3 coding sequence is TGCCGTCCGGGGGGAGGCGACTACGAGCAGTACTTC. This gives the protein CRPGGGDYEQYF. The chain combines TRBV20-1 with TRBJ2-7; 7 nucleotides align to TRBD2. Germline CDR1 reads DFQATT; CDR2 reads SNEGSKA (reference sequence). The CDR3 contains 12 residues.

The chain is built from TRBV10-2 and TRBJ1-2; possibly TRBD1 for D (6 bases). V lost 10 bases and J 0 bases, leaving 15 bases between the germline ends. Germline V gene lookup returns CDR1 WSHSY and CDR2 SAAADI. The CDR3 spans 14 residues. The CDR3 coding sequence is TGCGCCACCAAGGACAGATTTACTAACTATGGCTACACCTTC. Translated, it gives CATKDRFTNYGYTF.

This clonotype was counted a few times. This sequence joins TRBV28 and TRBJ2-5, with 9 bases fitting TRBD2. This CDR3 is 17 amino acids long. The V gene end was trimmed by 1 base and the J gene end by 5 bases; junction bases not matched to a gene: 11. The V gene's germline CDR1 is MDHEN and CDR2 SYDVKM. Written as DNA, the CDR3 is TGTGCCAGCAGTTTATTCCAAATAGCGGGAGTGGGGGAGACCCAGTACTTC. This gives the protein CASSLFQIAGVGETQYF.

The rearrangement uses TRBV7-2 and TRBJ1-2, with D possibly being TRBD1 (6 bases). V shed 4 bases and J shed 4 bases, with 16 bases lying between them. The CDR3 extends over 15 amino acids. CDR1 is SGHTA, CDR2 FQGNSA, per germline. In nucleotides, the CDR3 is TGTGCCAGCAGCTATAACAGGGATTTCGGCTATGGCTACACCTTC. Translation: CASSYNRDFGYGYTF.

V gene TRBV11-1 combines with J gene TRBJ1-6; D gene uncertain. Deletions cut 5 bases from V and 10 bases from J, with 9 bases between. The CDR3 consists of 12 residues. Germline V gene lookup returns CDR1 SGHAT and CDR2 FQDESV (reference sequence). This CDR3 reads CASSQMGSPLHF. CDR3 nucleotide sequence: TGTGCCAGCAGCCAGATGGGGTCACCCCTCCACTTT.